This TCR beta chain is from a study of cytomegalovirus exposure and HLA in healthy donors. Germline loops: CDR1 MDHEN, CDR2 SYDVKM. The CDR3 has 14 amino acids. Trimming took 5 bases from V and 1 from J; bases not matched to a gene: 4. The PCR ran on 60 Vbeta and 13 Jbeta primers. Here immunoSEQ multiplex PCR was the method, and the copy in TCRdb shows in-frame clones only, minus some. The table shows 160,000 or so clones, with 70% to 80% occurring only once. The clonotype originates from a man aged 60-69 years in good health and CMV-seronegative. The material sequenced was PBMCs. The V call is TRBV28, the J call TRBJ2-5; 7 nucleotides line up with TRBD1. Written as DNA, the CDR3 is TGTGCCAGCAGTCATTACAGGGGCCAAGAGACCCAGTACTTC. Translation gives CASSHYRGQETQYF.